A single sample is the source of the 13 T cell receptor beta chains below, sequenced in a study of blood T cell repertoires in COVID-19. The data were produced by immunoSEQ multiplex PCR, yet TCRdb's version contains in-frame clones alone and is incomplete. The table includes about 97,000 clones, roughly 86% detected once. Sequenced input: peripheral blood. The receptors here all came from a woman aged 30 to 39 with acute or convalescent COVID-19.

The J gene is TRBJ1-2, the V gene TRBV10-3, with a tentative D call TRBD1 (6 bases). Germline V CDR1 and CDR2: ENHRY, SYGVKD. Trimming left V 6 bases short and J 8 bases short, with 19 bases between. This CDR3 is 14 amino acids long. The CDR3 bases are TGTGCCATCAGCCCTCGTCCACAGGGAGAGGGCTACACCTTC. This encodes CAISPRPQGEGYTF.

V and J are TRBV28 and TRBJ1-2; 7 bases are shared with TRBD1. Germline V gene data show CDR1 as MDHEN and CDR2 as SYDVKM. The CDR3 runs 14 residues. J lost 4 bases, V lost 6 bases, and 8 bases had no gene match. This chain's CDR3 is CASSPLGTAYGYTF. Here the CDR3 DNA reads TGTGCCAGCAGCCCTTTAGGGACAGCCTATGGCTACACCTTC.

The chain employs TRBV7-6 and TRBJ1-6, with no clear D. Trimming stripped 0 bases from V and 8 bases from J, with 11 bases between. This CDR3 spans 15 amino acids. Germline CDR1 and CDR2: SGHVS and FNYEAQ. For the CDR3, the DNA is TGTGCCAGCAGCTTAGCGACGGGGAAGGATTCACCCCTCCACTTT. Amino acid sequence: CASSLATGKDSPLHF.

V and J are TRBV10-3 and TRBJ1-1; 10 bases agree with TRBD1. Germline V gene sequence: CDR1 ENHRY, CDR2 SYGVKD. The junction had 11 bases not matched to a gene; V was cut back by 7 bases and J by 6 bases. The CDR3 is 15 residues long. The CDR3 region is CAITRGQGSLAEAFF. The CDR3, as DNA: TGTGCCATCACAAGGGGACAGGGGAGTTTGGCTGAAGCTTTCTTT.

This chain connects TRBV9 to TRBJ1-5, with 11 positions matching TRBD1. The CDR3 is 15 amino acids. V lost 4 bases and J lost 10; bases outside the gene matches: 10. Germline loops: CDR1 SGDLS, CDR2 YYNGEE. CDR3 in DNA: TGTGCCAGCAGCCCCTGGGGACAGGGGGGGGAACCCCAGCATTTT. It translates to CASSPWGQGGEPQHF.

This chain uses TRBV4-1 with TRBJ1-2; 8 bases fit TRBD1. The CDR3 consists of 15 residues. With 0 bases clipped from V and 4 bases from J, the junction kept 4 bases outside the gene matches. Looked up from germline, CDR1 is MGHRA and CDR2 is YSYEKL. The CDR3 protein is CASSQDRGTGYGYTF. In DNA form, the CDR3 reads TGCGCCAGCAGCCAAGATCGGGGGACAGGCTATGGCTACACCTTC.

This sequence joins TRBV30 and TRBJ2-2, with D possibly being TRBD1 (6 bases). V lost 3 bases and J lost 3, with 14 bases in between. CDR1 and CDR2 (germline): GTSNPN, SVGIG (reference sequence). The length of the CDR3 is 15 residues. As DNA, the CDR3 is TGTGCCTGGAGGTTGAAAGGGGGTGACACCGGGGAGCTGTTTTTT. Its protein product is CAWRLKGGDTGELFF.

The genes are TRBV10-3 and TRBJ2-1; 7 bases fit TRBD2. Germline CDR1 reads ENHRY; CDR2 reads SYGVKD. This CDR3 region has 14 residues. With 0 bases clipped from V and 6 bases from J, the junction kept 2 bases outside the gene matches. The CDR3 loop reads CAISESGGSNEQFF. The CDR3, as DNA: TGTGCCATCAGTGAGTCGGGAGGGTCCAATGAGCAGTTCTTC.

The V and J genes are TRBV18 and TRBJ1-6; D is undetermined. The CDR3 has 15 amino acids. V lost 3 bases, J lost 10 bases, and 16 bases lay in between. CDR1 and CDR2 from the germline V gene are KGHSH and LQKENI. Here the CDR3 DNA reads TGTGCCAGCTCACCGGACTTCAACGAAAGGTCACCCCTCCACTTT. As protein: CASSPDFNERSPLHF.

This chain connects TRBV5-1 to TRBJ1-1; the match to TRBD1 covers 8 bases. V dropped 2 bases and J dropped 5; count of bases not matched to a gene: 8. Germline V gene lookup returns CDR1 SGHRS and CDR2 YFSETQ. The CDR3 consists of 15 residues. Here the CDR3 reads CASSLTQGAGTEAFF. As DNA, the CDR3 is TGCGCCAGCAGCTTAACCCAGGGGGCGGGGACTGAAGCTTTCTTT.

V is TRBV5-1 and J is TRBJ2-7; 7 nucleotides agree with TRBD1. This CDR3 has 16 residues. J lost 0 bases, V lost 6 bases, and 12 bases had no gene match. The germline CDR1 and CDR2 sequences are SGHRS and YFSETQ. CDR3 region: CASTLNGDRISYEQYF. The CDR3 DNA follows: TGCGCCAGCACCCTGAATGGGGACAGAATCTCCTACGAGCAGTACTTC.

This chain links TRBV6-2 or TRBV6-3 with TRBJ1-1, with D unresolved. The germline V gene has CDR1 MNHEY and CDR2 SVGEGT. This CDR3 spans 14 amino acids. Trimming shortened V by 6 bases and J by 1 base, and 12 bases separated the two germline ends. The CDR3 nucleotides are TGTGCCAGCAGGCCTAGAGAGGGGAACACTGAAGCTTTCTTT. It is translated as CASRPREGNTEAFF.

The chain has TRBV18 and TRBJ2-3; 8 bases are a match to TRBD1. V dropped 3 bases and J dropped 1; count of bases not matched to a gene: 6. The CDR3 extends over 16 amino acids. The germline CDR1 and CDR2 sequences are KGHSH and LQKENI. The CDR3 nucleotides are TGTGCCAGCTCACCCCCCAGGGGGCGCGGCACAGATACGCAGTATTTT. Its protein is CASSPPRGRGTDTQYF.